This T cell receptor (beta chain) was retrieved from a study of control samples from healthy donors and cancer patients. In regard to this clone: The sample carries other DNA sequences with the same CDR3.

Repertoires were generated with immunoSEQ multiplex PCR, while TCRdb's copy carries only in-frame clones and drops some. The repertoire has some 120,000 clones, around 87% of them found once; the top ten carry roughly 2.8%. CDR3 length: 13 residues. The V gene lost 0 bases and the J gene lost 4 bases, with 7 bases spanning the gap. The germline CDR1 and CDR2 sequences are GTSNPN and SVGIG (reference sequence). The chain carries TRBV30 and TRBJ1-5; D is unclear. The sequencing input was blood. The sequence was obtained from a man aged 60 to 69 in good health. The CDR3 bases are TGTGCCTGGAGTGTGAGCGGGAATCAGCCCCAGCATTTT. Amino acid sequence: CAWSVSGNQPQHF.